The 3 T cell receptor beta chains given below trace back to one sample, sequenced in a study of blood T cell repertoires in COVID-19. Some clones are missing from TCRdb's copy, which holds only in-frame ones; the method was immunoSEQ multiplex PCR. The sample consists of some 240,000 clones, approximately 84% of them appearing once. Sequenced input: PBMCs or T cells enriched from blood (not recorded which). Receptors originate from a woman aged 45-59 years who had been exposed to COVID-19.

J is TRBJ1-5 and V is TRBV27, with a weak D call TRBD1 (6 bases). V dropped 7 bases and J dropped 3 bases, with 13 bases sitting between them. The CDR3 length is 14 residues. Germline V gene sequence: CDR1 MNHEY, CDR2 SMNVEV (reference sequence). CDR3 DNA sequence: TGTGCCAGCAAGTCGACAGGCCACAATCAGCCCCAGCATTTT. It translates to CASKSTGHNQPQHF.

The V gene is TRBV5-1, the J gene TRBJ1-1, with D perhaps matching TRBD1 (6 bases). Per germline, CDR1 SGHRS and CDR2 YFSETQ. With 2 bases removed from V and 5 bases from J, the gap between germline ends came to 10 bases. This CDR3 is 13 amino acids long. Here the CDR3 reads CASSLGGRTEAFF. The CDR3 bases are TGCGCCAGCAGCTTAGGGGGAAGAACTGAAGCTTTCTTT.

This chain uses TRBV5-6 with TRBJ2-7; D unclear. The CDR3 runs 13 residues. V lost 1 base, J lost 2 bases, and 7 bases lay in between. The germline CDR1 and CDR2 sequences are SGHDT and YYEEEE. CDR3 in DNA: TGTGCCAGCAGCTTGAACAGACCCTACGAGCAGTACTTC. Protein sequence: CASSLNRPYEQYF.